The rows below give T cell receptor beta chains drawn from one sample of a study of identical twins. Each CDR3 protein is one row after TCRdb ran MiXCR on the 5' RACE reads. This sample has 350,000 to 500,000 distinct CDR3 sequences, with 15% to 20% found just once. The specimen was naive T cells sorted from blood. The receptors stem from a man over 45 in good health. Each CDR3 is given with its conserved first and last residue. A D gene is named only where the DNA matches it firmly. Clone sizes are given selectively: once, few, many, or a class where the clone is expanded.

TRBV5-1,TRBD1,few,TRBJ1-6,TGCGCCAGCAGCAGGGACAGTAGTGACGATTGGTCACCCCTCCACTTT,CASSRDSSDDWSPLHF
TRBV10-3,TRBD1,.,TRBJ1-6,TGTGCCATCTCGGGGGACAGGTACTCACCCCTCCACTTT,CAISGDRYSPLHF
TRBV7-3,.,.,TRBJ2-3,TGTGCCAGCAGCCTTAGCACCGGTACCACAGATACGCAGTATTTT,CASSLSTGTTDTQYF
TRBV12-3/TRBV12-4,TRBD1,few,TRBJ1-5,TGTGCCAGCACCTCTGCCGGGACAGGGGTTCAGCCCCAGCATTTT,CASTSAGTGVQPQHF
TRBV9,.,few,TRBJ2-5,TGTGCCAGCAGCGTAGGATTGAGCATGCAAGAGACCCAGTACTTC,CASSVGLSMQETQYF
TRBV6-2/TRBV6-3,TRBD2,.,TRBJ2-5,TGTGCCAGCAGCTACCTTAGCGGGAGGGAGACCCAGTACTTC,CASSYLSGRETQYF
TRBV9,TRBD2,few,TRBJ2-1,TGTGCCAGCAGCGTAGCCTCAGCGGGAGTCCCCAATGAGCAGTTCTTC,CASSVASAGVPNEQFF
TRBV24-1,.,few,TRBJ2-2,TGTGCCACCAGTGGGCCGGTCGCGAACACCGGGGAGCTGTTTTTT,CATSGPVANTGELFF
TRBV18,TRBD1,.,TRBJ1-5,TGTGCCAGCTCACCACAGGGGGCGAATAACAATCAGCCCCAGCATTTT,CASSPQGANNNQPQHF
TRBV10-3,TRBD1,.,TRBJ2-7,TGTGCCATCAGTGAGTCAGGCCACAGGGGAGTCTACGAGCAGTACTTC,CAISESGHRGVYEQYF
TRBV4-2,.,.,TRBJ2-1,TGTGCCAGCAGCCAAGGTGAGACAGCGACAACCTACAATGAGCAGTTCTTC,CASSQGETATTYNEQFF
TRBV7-9,.,few,TRBJ2-5,TGTGCCAGCAGCTTAGCAGGGACAGAGACCCAGTACTTC,CASSLAGTETQYF
TRBV11-2,.,few,TRBJ1-1,TGTGCCAGCAGGGGGACGAGGAGACCACGAACTGAAGCTTTCTTT,CASRGTRRPRTEAFF
TRBV4-3,.,.,TRBJ2-5,TGCGCCAGCAGCCAAGATCGCACTAGTGAAGAGACCCAGTACTTC,CASSQDRTSEETQYF
TRBV12-3/TRBV12-4,.,.,TRBJ2-4,TGTGCCAGCAGTTTAGTTGTAGGCAGGGGAGCCAAAAACATTCAGTACTTC,CASSLVVGRGAKNIQYF
TRBV10-3,TRBD2,many,TRBJ2-7,TGTGCCATCAGTGAAGTGACGGGAGGGCCCTCCGAGCAGTACTTC,CAISEVTGGPSEQYF
TRBV12-3/TRBV12-4,.,many,TRBJ1-5,TGTGCCAGCAGTTCTAACGGGCAGATTAGTAATCAGCCCCAGCATTTT,CASSSNGQISNQPQHF
TRBV19,.,.,TRBJ1-6,TGTGCCAGTAGTATCATCTCCAGAGGGAATTCACCCCTCCACTTT,CASSIISRGNSPLHF
TRBV12-3/TRBV12-4,.,.,TRBJ2-3,TGTGCCAGCAGTTCCAGCCGCCTGAGGGCAGATACGCAGTATTTT,CASSSSRLRADTQYF
TRBV9,.,few,TRBJ2-5,TGTGCCAGCAGCGTCCAGGATCAAGAGACCCAGTACTTC,CASSVQDQETQYF
TRBV27,TRBD2,many,TRBJ2-3,TGTGCCAGCAGTAGACTAGCGGGGTCACCCCTCACAGATACGCAGTATTTT,CASSRLAGSPLTDTQYF
TRBV4-3,.,.,TRBJ1-5,TGCGCCAGCAGCCAAGAAGGGACTGGGGGATCCGATCAGCCCCAGCATTTT,CASSQEGTGGSDQPQHF
TRBV20-1,.,.,TRBJ2-1,TGCAGTGCTAGCCCGGCTGCACGGGCCAATGAGCAGTTCTTC,CSASPAARANEQFF
TRBV5-1,.,.,TRBJ2-7,TGCGCCAGCAGCTTGGTTCTGGGGGCGATGTACGAGCAGTACTTC,CASSLVLGAMYEQYF
TRBV21-1,.,many,TRBJ2-7,TGTGCCAGCACCCCAGGGAATGCCTCGGGGGAGCAGTACTTC,CASTPGNASGEQYF
TRBV11-2,.,once,TRBJ1-6,TGTGCCAGCAGCTTAGGGGCGGCTTATTCACCCCTCCACTTT,CASSLGAAYSPLHF
TRBV5-1,.,few,TRBJ2-7,TGCGCCAGCAGCCCTTGGACGGATTCCTACGAGCAGTACTTC,CASSPWTDSYEQYF
TRBV12-3/TRBV12-4,.,few,TRBJ2-3,TGTGCCAGCAGTTTTGTACTTCGGACAGCGAGCACAGATACGCAGTATTTT,CASSFVLRTASTDTQYF
TRBV25-1,.,many,TRBJ2-1,TGTGCCAGCAGTGATACTTCGGGAGTCCCCTACAATGAGCAGTTCTTC,CASSDTSGVPYNEQFF
TRBV28,TRBD1,.,TRBJ2-1,TGTGCCAGCAGTTCACGCACTTCCGGGGACAGCTCCTACAATGAGCAGTTCTTC,CASSSRTSGDSSYNEQFF
TRBV10-3,.,many,TRBJ2-3,TGTGCCATCACGAACCCAGCTGCTAGCACAGATACGCAGTATTTT,CAITNPAASTDTQYF
TRBV7-9,.,few,TRBJ1-2,TGTGCCAGCAGCCAAGGGGCGGGTGTTGTTAACTATGGCTACACCTTC,CASSQGAGVVNYGYTF
TRBV5-1,TRBD1,.,TRBJ2-1,TGCGCCAGCACCGATCAGGGGGCCCACAATGAGCAGTTCTTC,CASTDQGAHNEQFF
TRBV27,.,many,TRBJ2-7,TGTGCCAGCAGTAAACAAACCACAGGATATCGCCCAAACGAGCAGTACTTC,CASSKQTTGYRPNEQYF
TRBV6-1,TRBD1,.,TRBJ1-2,TGTGCCAGCAGACTACAGGGGGTAGTCGGCTACACCTTC,CASRLQGVVGYTF
TRBV29-1,TRBD2,.,TRBJ2-5,TGCAGCGCCTCGCTGATAGCGGGGGGCAATACCCAAGAGACCCAGTACTTC,CSASLIAGGNTQETQYF
TRBV28,.,.,TRBJ1-5,TGTGCCAGCCTCCCCCCAGCAGGACAATATAGCAATCAGCCCCAGCATTTT,CASLPPAGQYSNQPQHF
TRBV7-2,TRBD2,few,TRBJ2-6,TGTGCCAGCAGCTTAAGAGCGGGGGGGTCTGGGGCCAACGTCCTGACTTTC,CASSLRAGGSGANVLTF
TRBV4-2,.,.,TRBJ1-5,TGTGCCAGCAGCCAAGTGCCTGGGCCGAGGGCAGGCAATCAGCCCCAGCATTTT,CASSQVPGPRAGNQPQHF
TRBV9,TRBD2,few,TRBJ2-1,TGTGCCAGCAGCTCCCCACTAGCGGGGACCAATGAGCAGTTCTTC,CASSSPLAGTNEQFF